A selection of T cell receptor beta chains follows, all from one sample in a study of neurological immune-mediated disorders. TCRdb passed the 5' RACE reads through MiXCR, listing each CDR3 protein once. Found here are about 29,000 distinct CDR3 sequences, more than 10% of them singletons; the top ten hold 7.8%. Material for sequencing was PBMCs. The receptors shown here come from a man in his 60s in good health. CDR3s include the opening cysteine and the closing phenylalanine or tryptophan. The order of the fields is V gene, CDR3 protein.

>TRBV28
CASSKVGHDEQFF
>TRBV18
CASSPISGTGRAEAFF
>TRBV7-2
CASSPDRGDYGYTF
>TRBV5-1
CASSPGVIDYEQYF
>TRBV29-1
CSVEGRELNEQYF
>TRBV20-1
CSAIPGGRAEAFF
>TRBV9
CASSVGATNQETQYF
>TRBV2
CASSRDSRNQPQHF
>TRBV11-3
CASGYQRTVNEQFF
>TRBV7-2
CASSLSGSGNTIYF
>TRBV9
CASSFAGTGTDEQYF
>TRBV20-1
CSARTAGREDIQYF
>TRBV3-1
CASSQAGYTEAFF
>TRBV5-5
CASSWRGDTEAFF
>TRBV4-3
CASSQEQRLNEKLFF
>TRBV9
CASSVALGAQYF
>TRBV12-3/TRBV12-4
CASSQSGANVLTF
>TRBV4-1
CASSQIDIGFVNYGYTF
>TRBV5-5
CASSQPGNPRADCYTF
>TRBV12-3/TRBV12-4
CASSLSLTNTEAFF
>TRBV9
CASSVDLVPYEQYF
>TRBV7-3
CASSQSRTPKSGQFF
>TRBV29-1
CSVAPGRDHQPQHF
>TRBV7-9
CASSPRMAGEQFF
>TRBV7-2
CASSLVWRDDIQYF
>TRBV2
CASRRGLRAEAFF
>TRBV27
CASCGESAKNIQYF
>TRBV5-4
CASSPGGPIGYTF
>TRBV7-2
CASSHLRDRVAYEQYF
>TRBV5-1
CASSNGPYEQYF
>TRBV28
CASSVGTSGYTDTQYF
>TRBV5-1
CASSPLMAGTQYF
>TRBV29-1
CSVEFARRAGAANEQFF
>TRBV2
CAAGRTAVGTQYF
>TRBV28
CASKVRGSEQYF
>TRBV5-1
CASSLIPNQPGDEQYF
>TRBV5-1
CASSREGSTGELFF
>TRBV7-9
CASSLTTGDNEQFF
>TRBV20-1
CSARVPAHNSPLHF
>TRBV10-3
CAAKGTSHEQYF
>TRBV5-1
CASSLVSGLYEQYF
>TRBV20-1
CSARDPSGGYNEQFF
>TRBV5-1
CASRPAGDTEAFF
>TRBV11-2
CASSQPYEQYF
>TRBV6-5
CASSYSSGGGPLHF
>TRBV3-1
CASSQHPGQGAGEQYF
>TRBV2
CASSGDVSGANVLTF
>TRBV7-8
CASSLFRGSGELFF